These T cell receptor beta chains were read from a single sample in a study of blood T cells in healthy people across ages. MiXCR, run by TCRdb on the 5' RACE reads, gives a single entry per CDR3 protein. This repertoire shows 580,000 or so distinct CDR3 sequences, more than 45% found once; its top ten account for around 23%. The source material was blood. The receptors originated from a man older than 75 in good health. CDR3s include the opening cysteine and the closing phenylalanine or tryptophan. A D gene is named only where the DNA matches it firmly. A row's size may be missing; if present it is once, few, many or a size class.

j_gene: TRBJ1-5
v_gene: TRBV28
d_gene: -
abundance: -
CDR3nt: TGTGCCAGCAGTTTTGGGAGAACGACCCGAGATCAGCCCCAGCATTTT
CDR3aa: CASSFGRTTRDQPQHF

j_gene: TRBJ2-2
v_gene: TRBV2
d_gene: TRBD2
abundance: -
CDR3nt: TGTGCCAGCACGTGGACAGCGGGAGGGGCCGGGGAGCTGTTTTTT
CDR3aa: CASTWTAGGAGELFF

j_gene: TRBJ1-5
v_gene: TRBV2
d_gene: -
abundance: few
CDR3nt: TGTGCCAGCAGTGCGGGGAGCCATCAGCCCCAGCATTTT
CDR3aa: CASSAGSHQPQHF

j_gene: TRBJ2-7
v_gene: TRBV10-3
d_gene: TRBD1
abundance: few
CDR3nt: TGTGCCATCAGTGAGGCGGACAGGGGCCCCTACGAGCAGTACTTC
CDR3aa: CAISEADRGPYEQYF

j_gene: TRBJ2-3
v_gene: TRBV12-3/TRBV12-4
d_gene: -
abundance: -
CDR3nt: TGTGCCAGCAGCCCCACTAGAACTACGGCGGATACGCAGTATTTT
CDR3aa: CASSPTRTTADTQYF

j_gene: TRBJ2-7
v_gene: TRBV7-2
d_gene: -
abundance: -
CDR3nt: TGTGCCACCGAACCTCGTCGGTCCTACGAGCAGTACTTC
CDR3aa: CATEPRRSYEQYF

j_gene: TRBJ1-1
v_gene: TRBV25-1
d_gene: -
abundance: -
CDR3nt: TGTGCCAAAGGGCTCACCGAAGCTTTCTTT
CDR3aa: CAKGLTEAFF

j_gene: TRBJ1-1
v_gene: TRBV12-3/TRBV12-4
d_gene: -
abundance: -
CDR3nt: TGTGCCATCCGTAACCGGGACGGCACTGAAGCTTTCTTT
CDR3aa: CAIRNRDGTEAFF

j_gene: TRBJ1-2
v_gene: TRBV20-1
d_gene: TRBD1
abundance: -
CDR3nt: TGCAGTGCTAGCTGGACAGGGCAACCAACACGAAACACCTTC
CDR3aa: CSASWTGQPTRNTF

j_gene: TRBJ1-6
v_gene: TRBV5-1
d_gene: -
abundance: -
CDR3nt: TGCGCCAGCAGCTTCGAACAGAGCAATTCACCCCTCCACTTT
CDR3aa: CASSFEQSNSPLHF

j_gene: TRBJ2-7
v_gene: TRBV20-1
d_gene: -
abundance: -
CDR3nt: TGCAGTGCTAGACCCGGGGCTAGCAGGACCTACGAGCAGTACTTC
CDR3aa: CSARPGASRTYEQYF

j_gene: TRBJ2-1
v_gene: TRBV27
d_gene: TRBD1
abundance: -
CDR3nt: TGTGCCAGCAGTTTATTGGGGACAGGGTCCTACAGTGAGCAGTTCTTC
CDR3aa: CASSLLGTGSYSEQFF

j_gene: TRBJ2-1
v_gene: TRBV18
d_gene: -
abundance: -
CDR3nt: TGTGCCAGCTCACCCCCGGAGCGGGCGGCCAGAAATGAGCAGTTCTTC
CDR3aa: CASSPPERAARNEQFF

j_gene: TRBJ2-4
v_gene: TRBV11-2
d_gene: TRBD1
abundance: -
CDR3nt: TGTGCCAGCAACACCGGGACAGCCTCGAACATTCAGTACTTC
CDR3aa: CASNTGTASNIQYF

j_gene: TRBJ1-2
v_gene: TRBV7-3
d_gene: -
abundance: -
CDR3nt: TGTGCCAGCAGCCTGGACAGTAGCTATGGCTACACCTTC
CDR3aa: CASSLDSSYGYTF

j_gene: TRBJ2-1
v_gene: TRBV9
d_gene: -
abundance: few
CDR3nt: TGTGCCAGCAGCGTAGGAGACAGATACAATGAGCAGTTCTTC
CDR3aa: CASSVGDRYNEQFF

j_gene: TRBJ2-7
v_gene: TRBV4-3
d_gene: -
abundance: -
CDR3nt: TGCGCCAGCAGCCCAGTGGAAGGGGGGAATCCCTCCTACGAGCAGTACTTC
CDR3aa: CASSPVEGGNPSYEQYF

j_gene: TRBJ2-1
v_gene: TRBV20-1
d_gene: TRBD2
abundance: few
CDR3nt: TGCAGTGTCGGCGGGGGAGCCTACAATGAGCAGTTCTTC
CDR3aa: CSVGGGAYNEQFF

j_gene: TRBJ2-2
v_gene: TRBV5-1
d_gene: -
abundance: -
CDR3nt: TGCGCCAGCAGCGCCCGGAGCGCCGGGGAGCTGTTTTTT
CDR3aa: CASSARSAGELFF

j_gene: TRBJ2-3
v_gene: TRBV20-1
d_gene: -
abundance: few
CDR3nt: TGCAGTGCTAGCGGACCGGCGCCAGGCGCGGATACGCAGTATTTT
CDR3aa: CSASGPAPGADTQYF

j_gene: TRBJ2-1
v_gene: TRBV20-1
d_gene: -
abundance: -
CDR3nt: TGCAGTGCTAGAGACCCGAGGGCAGAAGGTCCCAATGAGCAGTTCTTC
CDR3aa: CSARDPRAEGPNEQFF

j_gene: TRBJ2-3
v_gene: TRBV6-6
d_gene: -
abundance: once
CDR3nt: TGTGCCAGCAGTGACGTTCGTCGAGCAGATACGCAGTATTTT
CDR3aa: CASSDVRRADTQYF

j_gene: TRBJ2-7
v_gene: TRBV25-1
d_gene: TRBD1
abundance: few
CDR3nt: TGTGCCAGCAGACCCCGGACAGGGGACAACTACGAGCAGTACTTC
CDR3aa: CASRPRTGDNYEQYF

j_gene: TRBJ1-5
v_gene: TRBV20-1
d_gene: -
abundance: -
CDR3nt: TGCAGTGCCGGACCCCGGGACGCACCCGATCAGCCCCAGCATTTT
CDR3aa: CSAGPRDAPDQPQHF

j_gene: TRBJ2-7
v_gene: TRBV20-1
d_gene: -
abundance: -
CDR3nt: TGCAGTGCCTCGCGGCGCCGGGCCTCCTACGAGCAGTACTTC
CDR3aa: CSASRRRASYEQYF

j_gene: TRBJ1-5
v_gene: TRBV19
d_gene: TRBD1
abundance: few
CDR3nt: TGTGCCAGTACCCAGGGGGGAGGGCCCCAGCATTTT
CDR3aa: CASTQGGGPQHF

j_gene: TRBJ2-5
v_gene: TRBV12-3/TRBV12-4
d_gene: TRBD1
abundance: -
CDR3nt: TGTGCCAGCAGTTCCGGGACAGGGGGATTTGAAGAAGTGGAGACCCAGTACTTC
CDR3aa: CASSSGTGGFEEVETQYF

j_gene: TRBJ2-1
v_gene: TRBV29-1
d_gene: TRBD1
abundance: many
CDR3nt: TGCAGCGTTGAGGGACAGAACAATGAGCAGTTCTTC
CDR3aa: CSVEGQNNEQFF

j_gene: TRBJ2-7
v_gene: TRBV6-2/TRBV6-3
d_gene: TRBD1
abundance: few
CDR3nt: TGTGCCAGCCGGACAGGGGGAAAGGACGAGCAGTACTTC
CDR3aa: CASRTGGKDEQYF

j_gene: TRBJ2-1
v_gene: TRBV6-5
d_gene: TRBD1
abundance: many
CDR3nt: TGTGCCAGCAGTTACCGGGCAGGGGACAGAGAGCAGTTCTTC
CDR3aa: CASSYRAGDREQFF

j_gene: TRBJ2-7
v_gene: TRBV25-1
d_gene: TRBD1
abundance: -
CDR3nt: TGTGCCAGCAGAGGAGGACAGGGGCCTTCCTACGAGCAGTACTTC
CDR3aa: CASRGGQGPSYEQYF

j_gene: TRBJ2-6
v_gene: TRBV7-9
d_gene: -
abundance: -
CDR3nt: TGTGCCAGCAGCTTAAAATCCCAGGCGTACCCTGGGGCCAACGTCCTGACTTTC
CDR3aa: CASSLKSQAYPGANVLTF

j_gene: TRBJ2-7
v_gene: TRBV12-3/TRBV12-4
d_gene: TRBD2
abundance: many
CDR3nt: TGTGCCAGCGGTAGCGGGACCGTATACGAGCAGTACTTC
CDR3aa: CASGSGTVYEQYF

j_gene: TRBJ2-5
v_gene: TRBV12-5
d_gene: -
abundance: -
CDR3nt: TGTGCTAGTGGTTTGGGGACCTTTTTTGAGCAGTACTTC
CDR3aa: CASGLGTFFEQYF

j_gene: TRBJ1-2
v_gene: TRBV12-3/TRBV12-4
d_gene: -
abundance: -
CDR3nt: TGTGCCAGCGGGGGTCAAGGAACCTATGGCTACACCTTC
CDR3aa: CASGGQGTYGYTF

j_gene: TRBJ1-6
v_gene: TRBV6-1
d_gene: -
abundance: -
CDR3nt: TGTGCCAGCAGTCCCCGGGACAAAAATAATTCACCCCTCCACTTT
CDR3aa: CASSPRDKNNSPLHF

j_gene: TRBJ2-7
v_gene: TRBV15
d_gene: -
abundance: few
CDR3nt: TGTGCCACCAGCAGAGACGGGAGTTACGAGCAGTACTTC
CDR3aa: CATSRDGSYEQYF

j_gene: TRBJ2-1
v_gene: TRBV20-1
d_gene: -
abundance: few
CDR3nt: TGCAGTGCGCGGGACTCTAGAGGGTATGAGCAGTTCTTC
CDR3aa: CSARDSRGYEQFF

j_gene: TRBJ2-5
v_gene: TRBV12-3/TRBV12-4
d_gene: TRBD2
abundance: many
CDR3nt: TGTGCCAGCAGTTTCCACTTAGCGGGGGGAAAAGAGACCCAGTACTTC
CDR3aa: CASSFHLAGGKETQYF

j_gene: TRBJ2-7
v_gene: TRBV29-1
d_gene: -
abundance: -
CDR3nt: TGCAGCGTACGAGGGAGTGTCTACTACGAGCAGTACTTC
CDR3aa: CSVRGSVYYEQYF

j_gene: TRBJ2-1
v_gene: TRBV2
d_gene: -
abundance: -
CDR3nt: TGTGCCAGCAGTATTCTTCGTTGGAGCTCCTACAATGAGCAGTTCTTC
CDR3aa: CASSILRWSSYNEQFF

j_gene: TRBJ2-7
v_gene: TRBV2
d_gene: TRBD1
abundance: many
CDR3nt: TGTGCCAGCAGCGACCACGGACAGGGCTACGAGCAGTACTTC
CDR3aa: CASSDHGQGYEQYF

j_gene: TRBJ1-1
v_gene: TRBV6-6
d_gene: -
abundance: -
CDR3nt: TGTGCCAGCAGCCGTCTTTACACTGAAGCTTTCTTT
CDR3aa: CASSRLYTEAFF

j_gene: TRBJ2-2
v_gene: TRBV4-3
d_gene: -
abundance: -
CDR3nt: TGCGCCAGCAGCCAAGAAATTGGGGGGAACACCGGGGAGCTGTTTTTT
CDR3aa: CASSQEIGGNTGELFF